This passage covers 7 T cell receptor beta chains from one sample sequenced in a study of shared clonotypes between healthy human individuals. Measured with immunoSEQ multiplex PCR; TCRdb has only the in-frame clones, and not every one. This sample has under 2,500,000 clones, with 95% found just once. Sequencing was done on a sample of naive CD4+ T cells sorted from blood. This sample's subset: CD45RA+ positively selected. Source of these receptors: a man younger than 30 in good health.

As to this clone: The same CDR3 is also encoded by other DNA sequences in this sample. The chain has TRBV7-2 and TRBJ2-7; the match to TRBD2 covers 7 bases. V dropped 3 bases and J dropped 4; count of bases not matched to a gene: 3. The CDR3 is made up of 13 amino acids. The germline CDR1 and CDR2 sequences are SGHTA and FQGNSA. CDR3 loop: CASSLGLYYEQYF. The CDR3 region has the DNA TGTGCCAGCAGCTTGGGACTATATTACGAGCAGTACTTC.

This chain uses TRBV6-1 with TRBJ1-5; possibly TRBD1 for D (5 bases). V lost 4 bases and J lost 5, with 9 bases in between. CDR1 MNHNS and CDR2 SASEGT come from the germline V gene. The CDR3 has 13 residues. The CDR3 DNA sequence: TGTGCCAGCAGTGCCAGGGCCCATCAGCCCCAGCATTTT. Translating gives CASSARAHQPQHF.

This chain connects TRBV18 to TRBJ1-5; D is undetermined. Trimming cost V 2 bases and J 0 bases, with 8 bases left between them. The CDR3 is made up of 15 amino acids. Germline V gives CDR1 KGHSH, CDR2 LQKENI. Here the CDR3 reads CASSPVGYSNQPQHF. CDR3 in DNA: TGTGCCAGCTCACCAGTGGGGTATAGCAATCAGCCCCAGCATTTT. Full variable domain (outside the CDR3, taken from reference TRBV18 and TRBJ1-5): NAGVMQNPRHLVRRRGQEARLRCSPMKGHSHVYWYRQLPEEGLKFMVYLQKENIIDESGMPKERFSAEFPKEGPSILRIQQVVRGDSAAYFCASSPVGYSNQPQHFGDGTRLSIL.

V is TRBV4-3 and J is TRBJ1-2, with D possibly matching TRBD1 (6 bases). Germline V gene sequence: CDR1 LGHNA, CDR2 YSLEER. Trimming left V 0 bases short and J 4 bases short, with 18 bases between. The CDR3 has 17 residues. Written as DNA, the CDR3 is TGCGCCAGCAGCCAAGATGTTGTTTATAGGGGGATCTATGGCTACACCTTC. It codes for CASSQDVVYRGIYGYTF.

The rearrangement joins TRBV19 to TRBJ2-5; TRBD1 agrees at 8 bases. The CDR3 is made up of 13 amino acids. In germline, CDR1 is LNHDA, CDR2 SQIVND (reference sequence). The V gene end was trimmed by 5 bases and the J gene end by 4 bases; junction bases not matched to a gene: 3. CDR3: CASSQGTGETQYF. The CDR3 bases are TGTGCCAGTAGTCAAGGGACAGGAGAGACCCAGTACTTC. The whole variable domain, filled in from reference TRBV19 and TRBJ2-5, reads DGGITQSPKYLFRKEGQNVTLSCEQNLNHDAMYWYRQDPGQGLRLIYYSQIVNDFQKGDIAEGYSVSREKKESFPLTVTSAQKNPTAFYLCASSQGTGETQYFGPGTRLLVL.

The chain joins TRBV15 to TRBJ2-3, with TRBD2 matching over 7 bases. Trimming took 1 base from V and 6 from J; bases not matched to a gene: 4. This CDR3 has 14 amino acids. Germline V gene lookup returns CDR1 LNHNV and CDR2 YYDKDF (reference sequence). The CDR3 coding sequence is TGTGCCACCAGCAGAGGGGGAGGGAGTGATACGCAGTATTTT. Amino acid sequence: CATSRGGGSDTQYF.

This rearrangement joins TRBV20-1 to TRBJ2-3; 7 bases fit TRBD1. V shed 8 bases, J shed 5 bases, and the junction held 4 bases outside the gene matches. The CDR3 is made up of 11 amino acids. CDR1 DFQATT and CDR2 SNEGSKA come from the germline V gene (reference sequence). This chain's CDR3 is CSTRQGDTQYF. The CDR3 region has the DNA TGCAGTACACGACAGGGAGATACGCAGTATTTT.